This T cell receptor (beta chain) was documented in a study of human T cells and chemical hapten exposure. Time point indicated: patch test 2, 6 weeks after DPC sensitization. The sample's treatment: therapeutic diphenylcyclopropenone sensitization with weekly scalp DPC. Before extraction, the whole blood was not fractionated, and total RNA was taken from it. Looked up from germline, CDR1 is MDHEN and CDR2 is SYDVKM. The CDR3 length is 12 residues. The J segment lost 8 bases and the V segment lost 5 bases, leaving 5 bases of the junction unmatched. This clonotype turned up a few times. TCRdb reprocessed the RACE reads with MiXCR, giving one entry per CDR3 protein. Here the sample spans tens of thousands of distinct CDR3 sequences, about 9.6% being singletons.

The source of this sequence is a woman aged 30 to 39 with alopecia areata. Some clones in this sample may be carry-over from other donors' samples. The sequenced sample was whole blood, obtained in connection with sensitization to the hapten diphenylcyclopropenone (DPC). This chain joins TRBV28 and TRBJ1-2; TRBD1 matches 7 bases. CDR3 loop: CASSDLTGGYTF. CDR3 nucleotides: TGTGCCAGCAGTGACTTGACAGGGGGCTACACCTTC.